Below are 18 T cell receptor beta chains sequenced from a single sample in a study of T cell responses to AZD1222 COVID-19 vaccine. Measured with immunoSEQ multiplex PCR; TCRdb has only the in-frame clones, and not every one. The sample holds more than 150,000 clones, about 92% seen once. Source: peripheral blood, taken on day 0 of AZD1222 vaccination. The receptors originated from an adult in good health.

About this clone: The sample holds other DNA sequences that translate to the same CDR3. The J gene is TRBJ2-7, the V gene TRBV27; D is unresolved. The germline CDR1 and CDR2 sequences are MNHEY and SMNVEV (reference sequence). V was pared by 3 bases and J by 4 bases, with 10 bases between. The CDR3 length is 13 residues. The CDR3 protein is CASSFQVTYEQYF. For the CDR3, the DNA is TGTGCCAGCAGTTTTCAGGTAACGTACGAGCAGTACTTC.

As for this clone: The sample holds other DNA sequences that translate to the same CDR3. CDR3 bases: TGTGCCAGCAGTTACTCGAGACAGGGAGCCTACGAGCAGTACGTC. This encodes CASSYSRQGAYEQYV. The rearrangement joins TRBV6-5 to TRBJ2-7; 7 bases are shared with TRBD1. Germline loops: CDR1 MNHEY, CDR2 SVGAGI. The CDR3 loop spans 15 amino acids. After removal of 0 bases from V and 2 bases from J, the junction contained 4 bases not matched to a gene.

The chain uses TRBV4-3 and TRBJ1-2; D ambiguous. This CDR3 spans 15 amino acids. In germline, CDR1 is LGHNA, CDR2 YSLEER. Trimming shortened V by 0 bases and J by 1 base, and 9 bases separated the two germline ends. CDR3 residues: CASSQDLGVNYGYTF. CDR3 sequence (DNA): TGCGCCAGCAGCCAAGATCTTGGGGTTAACTATGGCTACACCTTC.

V and J are TRBV28 and TRBJ1-6; the D gene is possibly TRBD1 (6 bases). Deletions cut 4 bases from V and 4 bases from J, with 8 bases between. There are 14 residues in the CDR3. Germline CDR1 and CDR2: MDHEN and SYDVKM. In DNA form, the CDR3 reads TGTGCCAGCAGTTGGACAGATTATAATTCACCCCTCCACTTT. Translated: CASSWTDYNSPLHF. Drawing the rest from reference TRBV28 and TRBJ1-6, the complete variable domain is DVKVTQSSRYLVKRTGEKVFLECVQDMDHENMFWYRQDPGLGLRLIYFSYDVKMKEKGDIPEGYSVSREKKERFSLILESASTNQTSMYLCASSWTDYNSPLHFGNGTRLTVT.

This chain connects TRBV14 to TRBJ1-3; D remains unclear. The CDR3 spans 17 residues. Trimming removed 2 bases at V and 0 bases at J, with 14 bases between. Germline lookup yields CDR1 SGHDN and CDR2 FVKESK. CDR3 DNA: TGTGCCAGCAGCCAATGGACCGGGCCCCTCTCTGGAAACACCATATATTTT. Translation: CASSQWTGPLSGNTIYF.

This clone was counted once. The rearrangement uses TRBV14 and TRBJ2-7; 7 bases agree with TRBD2. Germline CDR1 SGHDN, CDR2 FVKESK. V shed 3 bases and J 6 bases; nucleotides not matched to a gene: 5. CDR3 length: 13 residues. The CDR3 spells CASSQWGGSEQYF. The CDR3, as DNA: TGTGCCAGCAGCCAGTGGGGAGGGAGCGAGCAGTACTTC.

The V call is TRBV15, the J call TRBJ1-4; D is possibly TRBD1 (6 bases). V was trimmed by 0 bases and J by 8 bases, leaving 16 bases between them. In germline, CDR1 is LNHNV, CDR2 YYDKDF (reference sequence). CDR3 length: 16 amino acids. CDR3 in DNA: TGTGCCACCAGCAGAGATCTCGCAGGGGTAGGCGAAAAACTGTTTTTT. Translated, it gives CATSRDLAGVGEKLFF. Based on the CDR3 plus reference TRBV15 and TRBJ1-4, the full variable domain is DAMVIQNPRYQVTQFGKPVTLSCSQTLNHNVMYWYQQKSSQAPKLLFHYYDKDFNNEADTPDNFQSRRPNTSFCFLDIRSPGLGDTAMYLCATSRDLAGVGEKLFFGSGTQLSVL.

V gene TRBV24-1 combines with J gene TRBJ2-3, with D tentatively TRBD2 (5 bases). CDR3 length equals 16 residues. Per germline, CDR1 KGHDR and CDR2 SFDVKD. The ends were cut back, 1 base at V and 1 base at J, with 11 bases in the middle. CDR3 DNA: TGTGCCACCAGTGATTTAGGAGGTTGGGGCACAGATACGCAGTATTTT. Translating gives CATSDLGGWGTDTQYF.

In this sample, this clone turned up a few times. The chain uses TRBV29-1 and TRBJ1-6, with 10 bases matching TRBD1. Trimming cost V 6 bases and J 6 bases; bases outside gene matches: 5. Germline values: CDR1 SQVTM, CDR2 ANQGSEA. The CDR3 totals 14 residues. CDR3 sequence (DNA): TGCAGCGTGGGACAGGGGTCCCCTAATTCACCCCTCCACTTT. This translates into CSVGQGSPNSPLHF.

Turning to this clone: At the DNA level, this CDR3 is encoded by other sequences in the same sample as well. The chain couples TRBV28 to TRBJ1-5; D not resolved. The V end was cut by 3 bases, the J end by 6 bases, with 3 bases between. Germline V lookup: CDR1 MDHEN, CDR2 SYDVKM. The CDR3 spans 11 residues. CDR3 in DNA: TGTGCCAGCAGTTTGACTCAGCCCCAGCATTTT. Translated, it gives CASSLTQPQHF.

V and J are TRBV13 and TRBJ2-4, with TRBD2 as a possible D gene (6 bases). Germline CDR1 PRHDT, CDR2 FYEKMQ (reference sequence). The germline V and J ends were trimmed by 2 bases and 0 bases, with 11 bases remaining between them. CDR3 length: 16 amino acids. CDR3 sequence: CASSLQLAIAKNIQYF. In nucleotides, the CDR3 is TGTGCCAGCAGCTTACAACTAGCAATAGCCAAAAACATTCAGTACTTC.

This chain connects TRBV2 to TRBJ1-2; 7 bases are a match to TRBD1. This CDR3 contains 15 residues. V lost 7 bases, J lost 4 bases, and 12 bases stayed unmatched. Germline CDR1 is SNHLY and CDR2 is FYNNEI. The CDR3 sequence is CASIPTGAPTYGYTF. CDR3 coding DNA: TGTGCCAGCATACCCACAGGGGCCCCCACCTATGGCTACACCTTC.

The rearrangement links TRBV28 to TRBJ1-3; D is ambiguous. The ends were cut back, 3 bases at V and 0 bases at J, with 12 bases in the middle. CDR3 length: 16 amino acids. Germline V gives CDR1 MDHEN, CDR2 SYDVKM. CDR3 sequence reads: CASSFGLSSSGNTIYF. In DNA, the CDR3 is TGTGCCAGCAGTTTCGGACTTTCGAGCTCTGGAAACACCATATATTTT.

V is TRBV7-9 and J is TRBJ1-1, with no clear D. This CDR3 region has 14 residues. V was pared by 2 bases and J by 0 bases, with 7 bases between. Germline-derived CDR1 and CDR2 are SEHNR and FQNEAQ (reference sequence). The DNA of the CDR3 is TGTGCCAGCAGCTTACCGGGAATGAACACTGAAGCTTTCTTT. Residues: CASSLPGMNTEAFF.

The chain links TRBV30 to TRBJ1-1; tentative D call: TRBD1 (6 bases). Germline loops: CDR1 GTSNPN, CDR2 SVGIG (reference sequence). The CDR3 extends over 12 amino acids. Deletions cut 5 bases from V and 1 base from J, with 8 bases between. The CDR3 spells CAWRQANTEAFF. Written as DNA, the CDR3 is TGTGCCTGGCGACAGGCGAACACTGAAGCTTTCTTT.

The CDR3 sequence is CASSTHSVVNTEAFF. The DNA of the CDR3 is TGTGCCAGCAGCACCCACTCCGTTGTGAACACTGAAGCTTTCTTT. This chain connects TRBV7-2 to TRBJ1-1; unclear D gene. Trimming cost V 5 bases and J 0 bases, with 13 bases left between them. Germline values: CDR1 SGHTA, CDR2 FQGNSA. The CDR3 has 15 residues.

This rearrangement joins TRBV6-5 to TRBJ1-5; TRBD1 matches at 8 bases. The CDR3 is 15 amino acids. J lost 1 base, V lost 6 bases, and 5 bases had no gene match. Germline CDR1 MNHEY, CDR2 SVGAGI. CDR3 nucleotides: TGTGCCAGCAGAGCTACAGGGGGGAGCAATCAGCCCCAGCATTTT. It translates to CASRATGGSNQPQHF.

V gene TRBV6-1 combines with J gene TRBJ2-7; D ambiguous. Trimming cost V 3 bases and J 2 bases, with 8 bases left between them. CDR3 length equals 13 residues. Germline V CDR1 and CDR2: MNHNS, SASEGT. CDR3 residues: CASSDTVTYEQYF. The CDR3 DNA reads as TGTGCCAGCAGTGATACGGTAACCTACGAGCAGTACTTC.